Shown below are 2 T cell receptor beta chains from a single sample sequenced in a study of early T cells in non-severe SARS-CoV-2 infection. TCRdb processed the 5' RACE reads anew with MiXCR; each CDR3 protein has one entry. The data hold approximately 79,000 distinct CDR3 sequences, with 9.5% to 15% observed a single time. Sequences were obtained from whole blood. The receptors shown here come from an adult who was a healthcare worker with PCR-confirmed SARS-CoV-2 infection or an uninfected control (not recorded which).

This clonotype has a count of ten or more. This sequence joins TRBV11-3 and TRBJ2-7; 13 bases match TRBD2. The CDR3 has 15 residues. J was trimmed by 7 bases and V by 5 bases; bases with no gene match: 8. Germline V gene sequence: CDR1 SGHNT, CDR2 YENEEA. For the CDR3, the DNA is TGTGCCAGCAGCCCTACGGGACTAGCGGGATCTGAGCAGTACTTC. Encoded protein: CASSPTGLAGSEQYF.

Many counts were recorded for this clonotype. CDR3 loop: CASTLFPNTEAFF. The CDR3, as DNA: TGTGCCAGCACTCTATTTCCGAACACTGAAGCTTTCTTT. The chain is built from TRBV2 and TRBJ1-1; D is undetermined. The CDR3 is 13 residues long. The V and J ends lost 7 bases and 1 base respectively, with 10 bases between them. CDR1 SNHLY and CDR2 FYNNEI come from the germline V gene.